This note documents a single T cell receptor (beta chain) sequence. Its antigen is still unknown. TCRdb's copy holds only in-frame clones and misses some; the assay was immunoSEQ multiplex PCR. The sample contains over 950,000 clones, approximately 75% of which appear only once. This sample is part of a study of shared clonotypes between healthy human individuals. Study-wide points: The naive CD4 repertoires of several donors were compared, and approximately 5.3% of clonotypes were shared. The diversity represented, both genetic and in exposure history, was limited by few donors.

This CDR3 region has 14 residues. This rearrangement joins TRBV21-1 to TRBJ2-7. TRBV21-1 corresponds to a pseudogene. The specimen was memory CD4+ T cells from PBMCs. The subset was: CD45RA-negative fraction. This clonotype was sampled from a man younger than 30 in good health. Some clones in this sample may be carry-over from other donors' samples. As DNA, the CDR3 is TGTGCCAGCAGCCATCACAGGACTGCCTACGAGCAGTACTTC. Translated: CASSHHRTAYEQYF.